This TCR beta chain is from a study of human T cells and chemical hapten exposure. Across the whole study: Sensitization applied 2% DPC to about 2 cm by about 2 cm of upper inner arm skin. Study-wide findings and caveats: No shift was seen in TCRs above 1 in 1000 frequency with DPC sensitization.

This clonotype appeared many times. The antigen remains undetermined. CDR1 and CDR2 (germline): SEHNR, FQNEAQ (reference sequence). The CDR3 has 15 residues. The V and J ends lost 3 bases and 3 bases respectively, with 12 bases between them. Unique molecular identifiers were attached to individual cDNA molecules during library preparation. Via MiXCR, TCRdb re-called the RACE reads, giving one row per CDR3 protein. The table shows a few hundred thousand distinct CDR3 sequences, with around 6% occurring only once. Time point: patch test 2, 6 weeks after DPC sensitization. Noted treatment: therapeutic diphenylcyclopropenone sensitization with weekly scalp DPC. The study drew its donors from alopecia patients who were 18 to 70 years old and suitable for DPC.

The specimen comprised whole blood, sampled in connection with sensitization to the hapten diphenylcyclopropenone (DPC). This TCR came from a woman younger than 30 with alopecia areata. Some clones in this sample may be carry-over from other donors' samples. The rearrangement uses TRBV7-9 and TRBJ1-3, with D perhaps TRBD1 (5 bases). The CDR3 nucleotides read TGTGCCAGCAGCTTTGGGCAGGGAATTGGAAACACCATATATTTT. The encoded protein is CASSFGQGIGNTIYF. Full variable domain (outside the CDR3, taken from reference TRBV7-9 and TRBJ1-3): DTGVSQNPRHKITKRGQNVTFRCDPISEHNRLYWYRQTLGQGPEFLTYFQNEAQLEKSRLLSDRFSAERPKGSFSTLEIQRTEQGDSAMYLCASSFGQGIGNTIYFGEGSWLTVV.